Each of the 6 T cell receptor beta chains below was sequenced from the same sample in a study of T cell repertoires in cytomegalovirus infection. These receptors have no identified antigens. Using its own MiXCR run on the reads, TCRdb lists one record per CDR3 protein. Of approximately 770,000 distinct CDR3 sequences in the sample, roughly 29% were seen once. This specimen was cultured CD8+ T cells from PBMCs, taken from culture after CMV antigen stimulation. The source of these receptors is a human donor in good health (CMV status not recorded). Some clones in this sample may be carry-over from other donors' samples.

The rearrangement joins TRBV4-2 to TRBJ2-5, with 8 bases that match TRBD2. Germline V lookup: CDR1 LGHNA, CDR2 YNFKEQ. This CDR3 is built from 16 residues. V trimming: 0 bases; J trimming: 1 base; junction bases outside the gene matches: 4. This CDR3 is CASSQEEGLAQETQYF. The CDR3 DNA follows: TGTGCCAGCAGCCAAGAGGAAGGACTAGCCCAAGAGACCCAGTACTTC.

The chain carries TRBV10-3 and TRBJ2-1; TRBD2 agrees at 10 bases. Germline V CDR1 and CDR2: ENHRY, SYGVKD. The CDR3 is 18 residues long. J lost 0 bases, V lost 7 bases, and 12 bases had no gene match. The CDR3 reads CAINRNSGGFSSYNEQFF. Written as DNA, the CDR3 is TGTGCCATCAATAGAAATAGCGGGGGGTTTAGCTCCTACAATGAGCAGTTCTTC.

The rearrangement uses TRBV6-2 or TRBV6-3 and TRBJ1-5; possibly TRBD1 for D (6 bases). The germline V gene has CDR1 MNHEY and CDR2 SVGEGT. The ends were cut back, 6 bases at V and 1 base at J, with 10 bases in the middle. The CDR3 covers 14 residues. In DNA, the CDR3 is TGTGCCAGCAGGGCAGGACAGAGCAATCAGCCCCAGCATTTT. Amino acid sequence: CASRAGQSNQPQHF.

The V gene is TRBV2, the J gene TRBJ1-1; 9 positions agree with TRBD1. Unmatched junction bases numbered 6, after V lost 7 bases and J lost 0 bases. CDR3 length: 15 amino acids. Germline values: CDR1 SNHLY, CDR2 FYNNEI. The CDR3 sequence: CASKLGQGMNTEAFF. In DNA, the CDR3 is TGTGCCAGCAAACTCGGACAGGGGATGAACACTGAAGCTTTCTTT.

The gene calls are TRBV5-6 and TRBJ2-1; TRBD2 agrees at 11 bases. CDR3 length: 18 amino acids. From germline, CDR1 is SGHDT and CDR2 YYEEEE. After removal of 3 bases from V and 6 bases from J, the junction contained 14 bases not matched to a gene. CDR3 DNA sequence: TGTGCCAGCAGCTCGCCTCCGACTAGCGGGGTTGTAGGCAATGAGCAGTTCTTC. Translation: CASSSPPTSGVVGNEQFF.

The chain couples TRBV25-1 to TRBJ2-7; D gene ambiguous. The CDR3 is 12 residues long. V was shortened by 1 base and J by 5 bases, with 6 bases between the two germline ends. Germline CDR1 is MGHDK and CDR2 is SYGVNS. CDR3 bases: TGTGCCAGCAGTGAATTTGGTCACGAGCAGTACGTC. It encodes CASSEFGHEQYV.